The 8 T cell receptor beta chains given below trace back to one sample, sequenced in a study of cytomegalovirus exposure and HLA in healthy donors. Both 60 Vbeta primers and 13 Jbeta primers went into the PCR. Method: immunoSEQ multiplex PCR; TCRdb's copy keeps in-frame clones and lacks some. The sample records roughly 200,000 clones, about 86% being singletons. Sequenced material: PBMCs. The receptors were sampled from a woman younger than 45 in good health and CMV-seronegative.

V usage is TRBV27 and J usage is TRBJ2-7, with D unclear. CDR1 MNHEY and CDR2 SMNVEV come from the germline V gene (reference sequence). The CDR3 has 17 residues. The germline V and J ends were trimmed by 4 bases and 0 bases, with 19 bases remaining between them. The CDR3 DNA reads as TGTGCCAGCAGTTCCCTGCATCGGAGCCCCGACTCCTACGAGCAGTACTTC. As protein: CASSSLHRSPDSYEQYF.

The V and J genes are TRBV28 and TRBJ2-5; D call uncertain. Germline lookup yields CDR1 MDHEN and CDR2 SYDVKM. This CDR3 is built from 11 residues. Trimming removed 3 bases at V and 5 bases at J, with 4 bases between. CDR3 sequence: CASSFMETQYF. For the CDR3, the DNA is TGTGCCAGCAGTTTTATGGAGACCCAGTACTTC.

The rearrangement uses TRBV28 and TRBJ2-1; no definite D call. CDR3 size: 14 residues. Trimming stripped 3 bases from V and 7 bases from J, with 13 bases between. The germline V gene has CDR1 MDHEN and CDR2 SYDVKM. CDR3 region: CASSFPSPRNEQFF. DNA of the CDR3: TGTGCCAGCAGTTTCCCCTCGCCTAGAAATGAGCAGTTCTTC.

The chain has TRBV5-1 and TRBJ1-1; the match to TRBD1 covers 7 bases. The CDR3 runs to 15 residues. Germline trimming cut 3 bases from V and 1 base from J; bases unmatched to any gene: 6. Germline-derived CDR1 and CDR2 are SGHRS and YFSETQ. Here the CDR3 DNA reads TGCGCCAGCAGCTCGGTGGGACAGCAGAACACTGAAGCTTTCTTT. Protein sequence: CASSSVGQQNTEAFF.

A remark on this clone: In the same sample, other DNA sequences code for this CDR3. The rearrangement uses TRBV18 and TRBJ1-1; D is perhaps TRBD1 (5 bases). Trimming cost V 6 bases and J 1 base, with 9 bases left between them. Germline assignment: CDR1 KGHSH and CDR2 LQKENI. CDR3 length: 13 amino acids. Written as DNA, the CDR3 is TGTGCCAGCTCCGGACAAGCGAACACTGAAGCTTTCTTT. Translation gives CASSGQANTEAFF.

The chain links TRBV20-1 to TRBJ2-1; D is ambiguous. Germline V gene sequence: CDR1 DFQATT, CDR2 SNEGSKA (reference sequence). Trimming pared 2 bases from V and 7 bases from J, leaving 6 bases between. CDR3 size: 11 residues. The CDR3 coding sequence is TGCAGTGCTAGACCGGTGAATGAGCAGTTCTTC. Its translation: CSARPVNEQFF.

V usage is TRBV30 and J usage is TRBJ2-7; TRBD1 agrees at 8 bases. V shed 1 base, J shed 6 bases, and the junction held 5 bases outside the gene matches. The germline gives CDR1 GTSNPN, CDR2 SVGIG (reference sequence). The CDR3 is 13 residues long. CDR3 bases: TGTGCCTGGAGTGGGATAACAGGGGGCGAGCAGTACTTC. Its translation is CAWSGITGGEQYF.

The gene calls are TRBV28 and TRBJ1-2; D possibly corresponds to TRBD1 (5 bases). Germline V CDR1 and CDR2: MDHEN, SYDVKM. This CDR3 is 13 amino acids long. Trimming cost V 3 bases and J 2 bases, with 7 bases left between them. In DNA, the CDR3 is TGTGCCAGCAGTTTGCGGGACAACTATGGCTACACCTTC. As protein: CASSLRDNYGYTF.